The T cell receptor (beta chain) under discussion was sequenced for a study of T cell repertoires in cytomegalovirus infection. About the research overall: Recently identified HLA-C-restricted CMV epitopes were among the peptides used. Indications came from public TCR beta signatures; they pointed to CMV infection and to a matching HLA type. Study conclusions and caveats: Ex vivo responses were dominated by HLA-C-restricted CMV-specific TCR beta clonotypes.

TCRdb independently ran MiXCR on the reads; one entry per CDR3 protein. This repertoire shows tens of thousands of distinct CDR3 sequences, 45% to 50% found once; its top ten account for 90% to 95%. On this clonotype itself: The antigen remains undetermined.

This CDR3 has 14 amino acids. The V and J ends lost 2 bases and 4 bases, in that order; junction bases with no gene match: 7. The germline gives CDR1 DFQATT, CDR2 SNEGSKA (reference sequence). This sequence was found in a human donor in good health (CMV status not recorded). Some clones in this sample may be carry-over from other donors' samples. The sequencing used CD8+ T cells from cultured PBMCs, collected from culture after CMV antigen stimulation. The chain employs TRBV20-1 and TRBJ2-5, with TRBD1 matching 7 bases. Here the CDR3 DNA reads TGCAGTGCTAGACCCCCCGGGACAGCAGAGACCCAGTACTTC. It yields the protein CSARPPGTAETQYF.